The 10 T cell receptor beta chains in this list originate from one sample, sequenced in a study of CD8 T cells in Susac syndrome. Random-hexamer reverse transcription was applied to 0.5 to 1 ug RNA. TCRdb re-called the immunoSEQ multiplex PCR reads with MiXCR, one entry per CDR3 protein. This table has around 150,000 distinct CDR3 sequences, roughly 94% appearing once. Sequencing input: CD4+ T cells from PBMCs. All receptors come from a human donor with multiple sclerosis.

This rearrangement joins TRBV5-1 to TRBJ2-3; 10 positions agree with TRBD1. From germline, CDR1 is SGHRS and CDR2 YFSETQ. The ends lost 0 bases at V and 4 bases at J; junction bases unmatched: 5. The CDR3 contains 16 residues. Here the CDR3 DNA reads TGCGCCAGCAGCTTGGGAGACAGGGGGCAAGCAGATACGCAGTATTTT. Protein product: CASSLGDRGQADTQYF.

CDR3 protein: CAWTGGRHEQYF. The CDR3 DNA is TGTGCCTGGACAGGGGGACGTCATGAGCAGTACTTC. The chain recombines TRBV30 with TRBJ2-7; 7 bases line up with TRBD1. Germline lookup yields CDR1 GTSNPN and CDR2 SVGIG (reference sequence). The CDR3 runs 12 residues. Trimming cost V 4 bases and J 7 bases; bases outside gene matches: 7.

This chain connects TRBV28 to TRBJ2-7, with 10 bases fitting TRBD1. Germline CDR1 is MDHEN and CDR2 is SYDVKM. The CDR3 runs 15 residues. Germline trimming cut 1 base from V and 3 bases from J; bases unmatched to any gene: 3. CDR3 coding DNA: TGTGCCAGCAGTTTATACCGGGACAGGGGCTACGAGCAGTACTTC. Amino acid sequence: CASSLYRDRGYEQYF.

This clonotype has a single count. The V call is TRBV18, the J call TRBJ2-1; possibly TRBD1 or TRBD2 for D (5 bases each). The CDR3 extends over 17 amino acids. V was trimmed by 0 bases and J by 4 bases, leaving 16 bases between them. From germline, CDR1 is KGHSH and CDR2 LQKENI. The CDR3 nucleotides are TGTGCCAGCTCACCACCGGGACGTGGTCTACCTTACAATGAGCAGTTCTTC. It encodes CASSPPGRGLPYNEQFF.

The chain recombines TRBV3-1 with TRBJ2-7; unclear D gene. Germline CDR1 reads LGHDT; CDR2 reads YNNKEL (reference sequence). The germline V and J ends were trimmed by 4 bases and 6 bases, with 19 bases remaining between them. This CDR3 is 15 amino acids long. The CDR3 bases are TGTGCCAGCAGCCGAACCCCCGGGCTACCCTTCGAGCAGTACTTC. Translated: CASSRTPGLPFEQYF.

The chain combines TRBV20-1 with TRBJ2-7; 7 bases agree with TRBD2. The germline V gene has CDR1 DFQATT and CDR2 SNEGSKA (reference sequence). V shed 1 base, J shed 2 bases, and the junction held 5 bases outside the gene matches. The CDR3 spans 14 residues. CDR3 bases: TGCAGTGCTAGAGTACCGGGGGGACCCTACGAGCAGTACTTC. This gives the protein CSARVPGGPYEQYF.

This chain connects TRBV5-1 to TRBJ1-1; tentative D call: TRBD1 (6 bases). CDR1 and CDR2 from the germline V gene are SGHRS and YFSETQ. V shed 4 bases and J shed 6 bases, with 22 bases lying between them. The CDR3 loop spans 16 amino acids. CDR3 sequence: CASSPIQTGGIPEAFF. CDR3 coding DNA: TGCGCCAGCAGCCCTATCCAGACAGGAGGGATACCTGAAGCTTTCTTT.

The CDR3 spells CATSDAGTGGANQETQYF. The CDR3 DNA follows: TGTGCCACCAGTGACGCCGGGACAGGGGGCGCAAACCAAGAGACCCAGTACTTC. The rearrangement links TRBV24-1 to TRBJ2-5, with 12 bases that match TRBD1. The CDR3 is made up of 18 amino acids. With V trimmed by 4 bases and J by 0 bases, 8 bases remained unmatched. Germline CDR1 and CDR2: KGHDR and SFDVKD.

The gene calls are TRBV29-1 and TRBJ1-1; 7 nucleotides agree with TRBD1. Trimming cost V 0 bases and J 6 bases; bases outside gene matches: 7. The length of the CDR3 is 14 residues. Germline V gene data show CDR1 as SQVTM and CDR2 as ANQGSEA. CDR3 loop: CSVEEGTGAAEAFF. The CDR3 DNA sequence: TGCAGCGTTGAAGAGGGAACAGGGGCAGCTGAAGCTTTCTTT.

The chain links TRBV12-3 or TRBV12-4 to TRBJ1-5; 9 positions match TRBD1. The CDR3 has 15 residues. J gave up 8 bases and V 6 bases, and 11 bases lay outside the gene matches. The CDR3: CASRSGTGLLEPQHF. The CDR3 nucleotides are TGTGCCAGCAGGTCCGGGACAGGGTTATTGGAGCCCCAGCATTTT.